Listed here are 26 T cell receptor beta chains from one sample, sequenced in a study of Ad26.COV2.S vaccination and SARS-CoV-2 variants. Assay used: immunoSEQ multiplex PCR; TCRdb lists only in-frame clones, some missing. The data contain over 110,000 clones, roughly 88% of them singletons. The source material was peripheral blood, sampled after recovery from COVID-19. The receptors come from a human donor who had recovered from COVID-19.

The rearrangement uses TRBV19 and TRBJ1-4, with D possibly being TRBD1 (5 bases). CDR1 is LNHDA and CDR2 is SQIVND in the germline V gene (reference sequence). Trimming cost V 10 bases and J 7 bases, with 13 bases left between them. CDR3 length equals 12 residues. The CDR3 is CATRQGVEKLFF. CDR3 in DNA: TGTGCCACCCGCCAGGGAGTTGAAAAACTGTTTTTT.

The CDR3 DNA reads as TGTGCCAGCTCACCCCTTGGAACAGGACAGGGCTTTGGAGATACGCAGTATTTT. This gives the protein CASSPLGTGQGFGDTQYF. The V gene is TRBV18, the J gene TRBJ2-3; 8 bases are a match to TRBD1. The CDR3 length is 18 residues. Unmatched junction bases numbered 16, after V lost 3 bases and J lost 5 bases. Germline loops: CDR1 KGHSH, CDR2 LQKENI. The full variable domain, completed using reference TRBV18 and TRBJ2-3, is NAGVMQNPRHLVRRRGQEARLRCSPMKGHSHVYWYRQLPEEGLKFMVYLQKENIIDESGMPKERFSAEFPKEGPSILRIQQVVRGDSAAYFCASSPLGTGQGFGDTQYFGPGTRLTVL.

This rearrangement joins TRBV7-8 to TRBJ1-1; possible D gene TRBD1, 5 bases. The CDR3 covers 14 residues. Between the trimmed V and J ends, which lost 7 bases and 4 bases, there was a span of 16 bases. Germline-derived CDR1 and CDR2 are SGHVS and FQNEAQ. CDR3 amino acids: CASIREDGGTEAFF. As DNA, the CDR3 is TGTGCCAGCATCCGCGAGGACGGGGGCACTGAAGCTTTCTTT.

The V and J genes are TRBV5-6 and TRBJ1-1, with D uncertain. Germline V lookup: CDR1 SGHDT, CDR2 YYEEEE. This CDR3 contains 12 residues. With 5 bases removed from V and 4 bases from J, the gap between germline ends came to 9 bases. The CDR3 reads CASSSLGTEAFF. In nucleotides, the CDR3 is TGTGCCAGCAGTTCGTTGGGCACTGAAGCTTTCTTT.

The chain's CDR3 is CASKPSGEYETYGYTF. The CDR3 DNA is TGTGCCAGCAAGCCATCCGGAGAGTACGAGACCTATGGCTACACCTTC. The chain has TRBV5-2 and TRBJ1-2. TRBV5-2 is designated a pseudogene. This CDR3 region has 16 residues.

The V gene is TRBV14, the J gene TRBJ2-5; 9 bases fit TRBD1. The germline V gene encodes CDR1 SGHDN and CDR2 FVKESK. With V trimmed by 2 bases and J by 4 bases, 11 bases remained unmatched. The CDR3 runs to 17 residues. The CDR3 nucleotides read TGTGCCAGCAGCCAAATGGGATATACAGGGGGCGGAGAGACCCAGTACTTC. Amino acid sequence: CASSQMGYTGGGETQYF.

This chain links TRBV9 with TRBJ2-1; 8 nucleotides match TRBD2. Trimming cost V 4 bases and J 9 bases; bases outside gene matches: 15. Germline V gene sequence: CDR1 SGDLS, CDR2 YYNGEE. The CDR3 length is 16 residues. CDR3 protein: CASSLDGAGGNGEQFF. In DNA form, the CDR3 reads TGTGCCAGCAGCTTGGACGGTGCGGGGGGTAACGGTGAGCAGTTCTTC.

This clone was counted a single time. The CDR3 is CASSYGSRSNYGYTF. CDR3 nucleotides: TGTGCCAGCAGTTACGGTAGTCGTTCTAACTATGGCTACACCTTC. The J gene is TRBJ1-2, the V gene TRBV6-2 or TRBV6-3; D unclear. The V end was cut by 2 bases, the J end by 0 bases, with 10 bases between. Per the germline V gene, CDR1 is MNHEY and CDR2 is SVGEGT. CDR3 length: 15 amino acids.

J is TRBJ1-3 and V is TRBV4-3, with D possibly matching TRBD1 (5 bases). Trimming cost V 0 bases and J 0 bases, with 9 bases left between them. CDR1 is LGHNA, CDR2 YSLEER, per germline. The CDR3 loop spans 16 amino acids. The CDR3 loop reads CASSQDGAASGNTIYF. DNA for the CDR3: TGCGCCAGCAGCCAAGATGGGGCGGCCTCTGGAAACACCATATATTTT.

The chain is built from TRBV6-5 and TRBJ1-1, with a weak D call TRBD1 (5 bases). The CDR3 totals 13 residues. CDR1 MNHEY and CDR2 SVGAGI come from the germline V gene. Trimming took off 4 bases at V and 11 bases at J, with 17 bases between the two ends. This chain's CDR3 is CASSSQRGGIAFF. CDR3 sequence (DNA): TGTGCCAGCAGTTCTCAAAGGGGAGGGATCGCTTTCTTT.

The chain is built from TRBV27 and TRBJ1-1; TRBD1 matches 7 bases. V was pared by 6 bases and J by 8 bases, with 9 bases of the junction left unmatched. CDR1 is MNHEY, CDR2 SMNVEV, per germline (reference sequence). The CDR3 has 13 residues. The CDR3 loop reads CASSQTGVSEAFF. The CDR3 DNA sequence: TGTGCCAGCAGCCAAACAGGGGTTTCAGAAGCTTTCTTT.

The chain has TRBV7-6 and TRBJ2-3; 8 nucleotides align to TRBD2. CDR1 and CDR2 (germline): SGHVS, FNYEAQ. This CDR3 comprises 16 residues. V shed 5 bases, J shed 4 bases, and the junction held 11 bases outside the gene matches. The CDR3 nucleotides are TGTGCCAGCAGCCCTACCGGGACTAGTTGGCCAGATACGCAGTATTTT. It yields the protein CASSPTGTSWPDTQYF.

The chain recombines TRBV14 with TRBJ2-7; D gene ambiguous. Germline V gene lookup returns CDR1 SGHDN and CDR2 FVKESK. CDR3 length: 13 amino acids. The V end was cut by 0 bases, the J end by 2 bases, with 5 bases between. Written as DNA, the CDR3 is TGTGCCAGCAGCCAAGACCGGGCCTACGAGCAGTACTTC. As protein: CASSQDRAYEQYF.

The V and J genes are TRBV9 and TRBJ1-3, with D maybe TRBD1 (6 bases). The CDR3 consists of 14 residues. Trimming removed 5 bases from V and 0 bases from J, with 9 bases in between. Germline CDR1 and CDR2: SGDLS and YYNGEE. The CDR3 sequence is CASRGDNSGNTIYF. In DNA, the CDR3 is TGTGCCAGCAGGGGGGACAACTCTGGAAACACCATATATTTT.

This chain uses TRBV5-8 with TRBJ1-5; D might be TRBD1 (6 bases). In germline, CDR1 is SGHTS, CDR2 YDEGEE. Trimming pared 2 bases from V and 9 bases from J, leaving 24 bases between. The CDR3 runs 17 residues. The CDR3 coding sequence is TGTGCCAGCAGCTTCAGGGCGGGACAAGCTTCAATCATGCCCCAGCATTTT. The encoded protein is CASSFRAGQASIMPQHF. Filled out from reference TRBV5-8 and TRBJ1-5, the complete variable domain reads EAGVTQSPTHLIKTRGQQATLRCSPISGHTSVYWYQQALGLGLQFLLWYDEGEERNRGNFPPRFSGRQFPNYSSELNVNALELEDSALYLCASSFRAGQASIMPQHFGDGTRLSIL.

In this sample, this clone turned up once. The chain combines TRBV7-9 with TRBJ2-5; 7 bases map to TRBD1. There are 14 residues in the CDR3. V shed 5 bases and J 1 base; nucleotides not matched to a gene: 4. Germline CDR1 SEHNR, CDR2 FQNEAQ (reference sequence). The CDR3 bases are TGTGCCAGCAGCACCAGACAGGGCCAAGAGACCCAGTACTTC. Protein product: CASSTRQGQETQYF. Full variable domain (missing parts from reference TRBV7-9 and TRBJ2-5): DTGVSQNPRHKITKRGQNVTFRCDPISEHNRLYWYRQTLGQGPEFLTYFQNEAQLEKSRLLSDRFSAERPKGSFSTLEIQRTEQGDSAMYLCASSTRQGQETQYFGPGTRLLVL.

This clone turned up a few times. The chain carries TRBV19 and TRBJ2-4; D ambiguous. Germline V lookup: CDR1 LNHDA, CDR2 SQIVND (reference sequence). V lost 3 bases to trimming and J lost 1 base, with 13 bases between them. The CDR3 is 16 amino acids. In DNA, the CDR3 is TGTGCCAGTAGTATTGGACCGTACGGCGCCAAAAACATTCAGTACTTC. Its protein product is CASSIGPYGAKNIQYF.

The rearrangement uses TRBV13 and TRBJ2-7; 8 nucleotides align to TRBD1. The CDR3 consists of 15 residues. With V trimmed by 3 bases and J by 6 bases, 10 bases remained unmatched. Germline V gene lookup returns CDR1 PRHDT and CDR2 FYEKMQ (reference sequence). In nucleotides, the CDR3 is TGTGCCAGCAGCTTTTCAGGGGGCAGGGAAGGCGAGCAGTACTTC. Translated, it gives CASSFSGGREGEQYF.

This clone was seen more than once but under ten times. This chain connects TRBV24-1 to TRBJ2-5; D gene unclear. Germline V gives CDR1 KGHDR, CDR2 SFDVKD. The CDR3 consists of 13 residues. V was pared by 2 bases and J by 7 bases, with 10 bases between. The CDR3 loop reads CATSDSKIWTQYF. The DNA of the CDR3 is TGTGCCACCAGTGATTCCAAGATATGGACCCAGTACTTC.

The rearrangement uses TRBV5-4 and TRBJ2-3, with D tentatively TRBD2 (6 bases). CDR3 length: 15 amino acids. CDR1 SGHNT and CDR2 YYREEE come from the germline V gene (reference sequence). V was shortened by 0 bases and J by 1 base, with 9 bases between the two germline ends. The CDR3 spells CASSLVGGGTDTQYF. In DNA form, the CDR3 reads TGTGCCAGCAGCTTGGTCGGGGGTGGCACAGATACGCAGTATTTT.

The chain recombines TRBV7-9 with TRBJ2-4; D is undetermined. Germline V gives CDR1 SEHNR, CDR2 FQNEAQ (reference sequence). This CDR3 region has 17 residues. V was clipped by 5 bases and J by 0 bases, with 17 bases between them. The CDR3 DNA sequence: TGTGCCAGCAGCCCCAGCGCGGCGTCCCTAGCCAAAAACATTCAGTACTTC. Residues: CASSPSAASLAKNIQYF.

V is TRBV4-1 and J is TRBJ1-2; 9 bases agree with TRBD1. J gave up 7 bases and V 3 bases, and 6 bases lay outside the gene matches. The CDR3 has 14 residues. Germline lookup yields CDR1 MGHRA and CDR2 YSYEKL. CDR3 bases: TGCGCCAGCAGCCAGGGACAGGGTACCTCTGGCTACACCTTC. Its translation is CASSQGQGTSGYTF.

The chain combines TRBV24-1 with TRBJ1-1; 10 bases line up with TRBD1. Germline CDR1 reads KGHDR; CDR2 reads SFDVKD. V was pared by 2 bases and J by 4 bases, with 9 bases of the junction left unmatched. CDR3 length: 17 amino acids. CDR3: CATSDSDRTGGGTEAFF. CDR3 sequence (DNA): TGTGCCACCAGTGATTCCGACAGGACAGGGGGGGGCACTGAAGCTTTCTTT.

V usage is TRBV28 and J usage is TRBJ1-1; the D gene is possibly TRBD1 (5 bases). Germline assignment: CDR1 MDHEN and CDR2 SYDVKM. The CDR3 contains 14 residues. Between the trimmed V and J ends, which lost 5 bases and 2 bases, there was a span of 12 bases. CDR3 DNA sequence: TGTGCCAGCAGTGGGGGGTTTCTTAACACTGAAGCTTTCTTT. Translating gives CASSGGFLNTEAFF.

The gene calls are TRBV7-9 and TRBJ2-6; TRBD1 aligns across 11 bases. Trimming at V came to 3 bases and at J to 0 bases, leaving 7 bases not matched to a gene. CDR3 length: 19 residues. Per germline, CDR1 SEHNR and CDR2 FQNEAQ (reference sequence). CDR3 in amino acids: CASSFTGTGGTSGANVLTF. The CDR3 region has the DNA TGTGCCAGCAGCTTCACCGGGACAGGGGGTACCTCTGGGGCCAACGTCCTGACTTTC.

This rearrangement joins TRBV9 to TRBJ2-3, with no clear D. Per germline, CDR1 SGDLS and CDR2 YYNGEE. The CDR3 loop spans 15 amino acids. With 3 bases removed from V and 2 bases from J, the gap between germline ends came to 13 bases. CDR3 coding DNA: TGTGCCAGCAGCGGAGGCCCTTATCCCACAGATACGCAGTATTTT. This gives the protein CASSGGPYPTDTQYF.